Included here is one TCR beta chain sequence, with context. An end of the junction does not agree with germline; a read error may underlie this. This sample stems from a study of blood T cell repertoires in COVID-19. Background on the study: T cells, B-cell-depleted T cells, or PBMCs provided the cDNA or gDNA that served as material.

Followed longitudinally, the Seattle patients had been enrolled during active infection. As originally analysed: Amplification with reference gene primers provided the estimates of nucleated cell counts. Repertoires were generated with immunoSEQ multiplex PCR, while TCRdb's copy carries only in-frame clones and drops some. V, J and clone size are taken as reported in that table, and D and trimming were inferred from the DNA itself. Here the sample spans a few hundred thousand clones, roughly 85% being singletons. Germline V lookup: CDR1 LGHNA, CDR2 YNFKEQ. CDR3 length: 18 residues. The clonotype comes from a woman in her 70s with COVID-19, enrolled during active disease. The V and J genes are TRBV4-2 and TRBJ2-7; 10 bases align to TRBD1. The sequenced material came from peripheral blood. As DNA, the CDR3 is TGTGTCAGCAGCCAAGATCGAATGGGGACAGGGGCGCCCCACGAGCAGTACTTC. This encodes CVSSQDRMGTGAPHEQYF.